A selection of T cell receptor beta chains follows, all from one sample in a study of Graves' ophthalmopathy and Graves' hyperthyroidism. Via MiXCR, TCRdb re-called the multiplex PCR reads, giving one row per CDR3 protein. The sample carries around 400,000 distinct CDR3 sequences, 20% to 25% recorded once. Sequencing was done on a sample of peripheral blood. The receptors were sampled from a woman in her late teens or twenties with stable Graves' hyperthyroidism. Both conserved end residues are part of each CDR3. The order of the fields is J gene, clone size, D gene, V gene, CDR3 DNA, CDR3 protein. The D gene is left open where the match is weak. Size values are once, few and many counts, or a class for expanded clones, and some rows have none.

TRBJ1-1 many - TRBV5-1 TGCGCCAGCAGCTTGGTGACGGCCATGAACACTGAAGCTTTCTTT CASSLVTAMNTEAFF
TRBJ1-2 - - TRBV27 TGTGCCAGCCCCAGGGTCTCCTTC CASPRVSF
TRBJ2-5 many - TRBV25-1 TGTGCCAGCAGTGAATACAGGGGTCGGGAGACCCAGTACTTC CASSEYRGRETQYF
TRBJ1-1 - - TRBV12-3/TRBV12-4 TGTGCCAGCAGTACCGGGGCTAGCACTGAAGCTTTCTTT CASSTGASTEAFF
TRBJ1-1 many TRBD1 TRBV10-3 TGTGCCATCGGGACAGGTATGAACACTGAAGCTTTCTTT CAIGTGMNTEAFF
TRBJ2-7 many TRBD1 TRBV29-1 TGCAGCGTTGAATATCGACAGGGATCCTACGAGCAGTACTTC CSVEYRQGSYEQYF
TRBJ2-7 many - TRBV5-1 TGCGCCAGCAGCTTGGCCGGGACGGAATCCTACGAGCAGTACTTC CASSLAGTESYEQYF
TRBJ1-5 - - TRBV19 TGTGCCAGTAGTATCCGGGCCGGGGCCCAGCCCCAGCATTTT CASSIRAGAQPQHF
TRBJ1-1 few TRBD1 TRBV19 TGTGCCAGTAGTCTCTATTCCTGGACAGGAAACACTGAAGCTTTCTTT CASSLYSWTGNTEAFF
TRBJ2-7 many TRBD2 TRBV12-3/TRBV12-4 TGTGCCAGCAGTTTAGATGCGGGAGGCTACGAGCAGTACTTC CASSLDAGGYEQYF
TRBJ2-5 many - TRBV20-1 TGCAGTGCTAAGGGGCATTTCGTTTTGAAAGAGACCCAGTACTTC CSAKGHFVLKETQYF
TRBJ2-7 - TRBD2 TRBV3-1 TGTGCCAGCAGCCCCCGTGGGGGACTAGCGGCCTACGAGCAGTACTTC CASSPRGGLAAYEQYF
TRBJ1-1 once - TRBV12-3/TRBV12-4 TGTGCCAGCAGTTTAGTTTACAGGGTGAACACTGAAGCTTTCTTT CASSLVYRVNTEAFF
TRBJ1-3 - - TRBV4-1 TGCGCCAGCAGCCAAGATGCGGGACATGGGATTGGGTGGGGAAACACCATATATTTT CASSQDAGHGIGWGNTIYF
TRBJ1-1 once - TRBV6-1 TGTGCCAGCAGACCGCTCACTTCAGGGGTAGGGAACACTGAAGCTTTCTTT CASRPLTSGVGNTEAFF
TRBJ1-2 many - TRBV29-1 TGCAGCGTTGGGGACCGGGACGTAGGCGGCTACACCTTC CSVGDRDVGGYTF
TRBJ2-2 few - TRBV19 TGTGCCAGGGGACTGGGAACCGGGGAGCTGTTTTTT CARGLGTGELFF
TRBJ2-7 - TRBD1 TRBV29-1 TGCAGCGTTGATTCCGGGACAGGGACCTACGAGCAGTACTTC CSVDSGTGTYEQYF
TRBJ2-7 - - TRBV30 TGTGCCTGGAGCGGGAGTTTCAACGAGCAGTACTTC CAWSGSFNEQYF
TRBJ1-1 - TRBD1 TRBV7-2 TGTGCCAGCAAAAAGGACAGGCCTAGTCCTGAAGCTTTCTTT CASKKDRPSPEAFF
TRBJ1-2 - - TRBV18 TGTGCCAGCTCACCACTCCAGACACAAACTAACTATGGCTACACCTTC CASSPLQTQTNYGYTF
TRBJ2-6 - - TRBV19 TGTGCCAGTAGCGCGTATGCTGGGGCCAACGTCCTGACTTTC CASSAYAGANVLTF
TRBJ1-5 - - TRBV19 TGTGCCAGTAGTCGGACAGACTATAGCAATCAGCCCCAGCATTTT CASSRTDYSNQPQHF
TRBJ1-3 many - TRBV12-3/TRBV12-4 TGTGCCAGCAGTTTAGAACATAGAAACACCATATATTTT CASSLEHRNTIYF
TRBJ2-5 many TRBD1 TRBV12-3/TRBV12-4 TGTGCCAGCGGTTTACAGGGGAAAGAGACCCAGTACTTC CASGLQGKETQYF
TRBJ1-1 many - TRBV13 TGTGCCAGCAGCTTAGGCGTGTTGTTAAACACTGAAGCTTTCTTT CASSLGVLLNTEAFF
TRBJ1-1 few - TRBV12-3/TRBV12-4 TGTGCCAGCAGTTTTGGAGGGGGGGGGAAGAACACTGAAGCTTTCTTT CASSFGGGGKNTEAFF
TRBJ2-5 - - TRBV12-3/TRBV12-4 TGTGCCAGCACCATTTGGGACAACCAAGAGACCCAGTACTTC CASTIWDNQETQYF
TRBJ1-1 many - TRBV29-1 TGCAGCGTTATCCAGGAGTGGCCGAACACTGAAGCTTTCTTT CSVIQEWPNTEAFF
TRBJ1-1 - TRBD1 TRBV29-1 TGCAGCTCGATGACAGGGGAGGCTGAAGCTTTCTTT CSSMTGEAEAFF
TRBJ1-1 many - TRBV6-5 TGTGCCAGCAGTTACTCTTGGGGATCGGGAGGCACTGAAGCTTTCTTT CASSYSWGSGGTEAFF
TRBJ2-5 - TRBD1 TRBV15 TGTGCCACCAGCAGAGGGACAGGGGGCGCAGAGACCCAGTACTTC CATSRGTGGAETQYF
TRBJ2-5 - - TRBV19 TGTGCCAGTGGACAAGGGGACGGGGAGACCCAGTACTTC CASGQGDGETQYF
TRBJ1-2 many - TRBV2 TGCGCCAGCGCTCGTCGGGATCATTATGGCTACACCTTC CASARRDHYGYTF
TRBJ2-5 many - TRBV20-1 TGCAGTGCTAGTCTAGCAGAAGAGACCCAGTACTTC CSASLAEETQYF
TRBJ1-1 few - TRBV28 TGTGCCAGCAGTTCCCCTTCCCCTGAAGCTTTCTTT CASSSPSPEAFF
TRBJ1-5 - - TRBV6-1 TGTGCCACCCAGGGTTACAATCAGCCCCAGCATTTT CATQGYNQPQHF
TRBJ1-5 many TRBD1 TRBV6-2/TRBV6-3 TGTGCCAGCAGACTAACAGGGGTGGGGAATCAGCCCCAGCATTTT CASRLTGVGNQPQHF
TRBJ2-7 many - TRBV10-3 TGTGCCATCAGGGTAACCTACGAGCAGTACTTC CAIRVTYEQYF
TRBJ2-2 many - TRBV5-1 TGCGCCAGCAGCCCAGGGGCCGCGAACACCGGGGAGCTGTTTTTT CASSPGAANTGELFF
TRBJ1-1 many - TRBV6-5 TGTGCCAGCAGTTACTCGTACACGAACACTGAAGCTTTCTTT CASSYSYTNTEAFF
TRBJ2-7 many TRBD1 TRBV5-1 TGCGCCAGCAGCTTGAGGCAGGGGGCCGGTGAGCAGTACTTC CASSLRQGAGEQYF
TRBJ2-5 few TRBD2 TRBV6-5 TGTGCCAGCAGTTACTCCAAAGCGGGACCTCTACACTTC CASSYSKAGPLHF
TRBJ1-6 many - TRBV20-1 TGCAGTGTCCCACACAGGAGCTCCTATAATTCACCCCTCCACTTT CSVPHRSSYNSPLHF
TRBJ2-7 - TRBD1 TRBV27 TGTGCCAGCAGTGCCGGGACAGGGAACTCCTACGAGCAGTACTTC CASSAGTGNSYEQYF
TRBJ1-2 many - TRBV20-1 TGCAGTGCTAGTGGTGTAGGGGACCGGGGCTACACCTTC CSASGVGDRGYTF
TRBJ1-1 many - TRBV19 TGTGCCAGTAGTATTAAAAGAAACACTGAAGCTTTCTTT CASSIKRNTEAFF
TRBJ1-2 - - TRBV6-2/TRBV6-3 TGTGCCAGCAGTTACACGCTCATCCCGGGCTTCGGCTACACCTTC CASSYTLIPGFGYTF
TRBJ2-6 many - TRBV10-3 TGTGCCATCAGTGAGACCGGGGTTGGGGCCAACGTCCTGACTTTC CAISETGVGANVLTF
TRBJ2-2 many - TRBV11-3 TGTGCCAGCAGTAAGGGACAATCCGGGGAGCTGTTTTTT CASSKGQSGELFF
TRBJ2-7 many - TRBV5-1 TGCGCCAGCAGCTTGGAAAGTTACGACGAGCAGTACTTC CASSLESYDEQYF
TRBJ1-1 many - TRBV6-1 TGTGCCAGCAGTGAAGGGGGCATGAACACTGAAGCTTTCTTT CASSEGGMNTEAFF
TRBJ2-7 many - TRBV19 TGTGCCAGTAGTATGCGGAGGGGCTCCTACGAGCAGTACTTC CASSMRRGSYEQYF
TRBJ2-7 - - TRBV7-8 TGTGCCAGCAGCAGGGGTGGGGGGCTAGCCTACGAGCAGTACTTC CASSRGGGLAYEQYF
TRBJ2-7 many - TRBV27 TGTGCCAGCAATTCCGGAGGGTTGGGGGAGCAGTACTTC CASNSGGLGEQYF
TRBJ2-4 - - TRBV29-1 TGCAGCGCCCTACAGGGGGGGAACATTCAGTACTTC CSALQGGNIQYF
TRBJ2-3 many - TRBV7-3 TGTGCCAGCAGCCTCATGGGGGGGCCGACAGATACGCAGTATTTT CASSLMGGPTDTQYF